The present entry profiles one TCR beta chain with its context. Its recognized antigen is unknown. No quality values exist for individual bases; no much larger clone is one base distant. The identical CDR3 is also encoded by other nucleotide sequences in the sample. The germline V gene yields MDHEN for CDR1 and SYDVKM for CDR2. Relative to germline, V is 6 bases shorter and J is 4 bases shorter, with 9 bases between their ends. The CDR3 starts with the cysteine, ends with the phenylalanine, and has 12 residues. Left in the record is the CDR3 DNA by itself, 36 bases read in frame from the first base. The data stem from a study of shared clonotypes between healthy human individuals (dated by TCRdb to about 2020). Notes on the research overall: A couple of women and a few men aged 18 to 49 years were included in the cohort. Per donor, three plates each were used for CD4 naive and CD4 memory, two for CD8 naive, and one for CD8 memory. Blood TCR repertoires of about five healthy adults were deeply sequenced to estimate repertoire size and the extent of clonotype sharing between individuals. Libraries were prepared and TCR repertoires were sequenced by different laboratories using diverse techniques, in order to increase sequencing depth and limit assay-specific biases. Per donor, leukapheresis produced somewhere between about 0.9 and 9.5 billion PBMCs.

TCR CDR3 regions were amplified from genomic DNA by multiplex PCR using the deep immunoSEQ assay. Extracted genomic DNA from each cell subset was spread evenly across all wells of several immunoSEQ 96-well plates, with each plate serving as a replicate. For sorted subsets, each replicate PCR was loaded with roughly 190 ng genomic DNA, equivalent to about 30,000 T cell genomes. Purified libraries were quantified with a Qubit 3.0 fluorometer, sized on a Bioanalyzer 2100, and re-quantified with the KAPA Library Quantification kit. Every immunoSEQ 96-well plate was sequenced on a dedicated single-read 150-cycle Illumina NextSeq 550 flow cell. For the original study's pipeline: The immunoSEQ output contained only junctional sequences without quality scores, so filtering could not match that applied to full-length reads. To assign V/J genes and CDR3, sequences were annotated using PyIR, a Python wrapper for IgBLAST v1.9, with IMGT germline references. Reads with weak V/J assignments (E-value above 1e-6), missing CDR3, stop codons, out-of-frame junctions, or ambiguous translated residues were removed. V3J clonotypes were defined by identical inferred V gene, J gene, and CDR3 amino acid sequence. The percentage overlap between two repertoires was calculated by dividing the number of shared unique clonotypes by the size of the smaller repertoire. RTK rarefaction, the Chao1 estimator, and Recon v2.1 estimates of unobserved clonotypes were used to assess repertoire richness. Generation probabilities were computed with OLGA for all TCRbeta clonotypes obtained by the gDNA method from several donors. The table was pulled from immuneACCESS by TCRdb, which kept in-frame rearrangements only. Such tables lose some clones; where checked, under half of the loss comes from unresolved V genes, and the rest has no known cause. The D gene and trimming were derived from the DNA, and the V and J assignments and clone size from that table. This sample is represented by about 1.1 million clones; 77% of them were singletons. Roughly 0.83% of the sample lies in the top ten.

Donors were healthy HIV-negative adults with no recently reported acute infections or vaccinations. All donors were Caucasian adults living in Nashville, Tennessee, USA. CD4+ T cells were enriched by magnetic negative selection; naive cells were then positively selected on CD45RA, and the negative fraction formed the memory subset. Blood was obtained by leukapheresis, after which PBMCs were separated by Ficoll-Histopaque density gradient centrifugation and cryopreserved in liquid nitrogen vapor phase. Analytical flow cytometry was used to check the purity and quantity of every magnetically sorted T cell population. Genomic DNA was isolated from each sorted fraction and quantified by UV absorbance on a Nanodrop 2000c. The research as a whole found: Sampling was restricted to blood, and TCR repertoires in tissues likely differ from the TCR repertoires found in blood. Compared with non-shared clonotypes, the clonotypes found in all four sorted-subset donors had higher generation probabilities. Across several donors, 5% to 6% of naive CD4, 3% to 4% of naive CD8, 2.3% of memory CD4, and approximately 0.4% of memory CD8 clonotypes were shared. Incomplete sequencing was indicated by rarefaction of sorted-subset datasets, despite the large sequencing depth. Pairwise subsampling indicated that sequencing depth was expected to affect the degree of clonotype sharing among donors. Naive subsets generally had larger estimated clonotype richness than memory subsets. Because the study included a small number of donors, the genetic and exposure-history diversity represented was limited.

What was sequenced was memory CD4+ T cells from PBMCs. The cell subset or site label, read with the paper, signifies: CD45RA-negative fraction. The receptor's source is a man between 18 and 35 years old in good health. Some clones in this sample may be carry-over from other donors' samples. The chain couples TRBV28 to TRBJ1-1, with the D gene too uncertain to name. At the DNA level, the sequence is TGTGCCAGCAGCTTGACCTCCACTGAAGCTTTCTTT. It is translated as CASSLTSTEAFF.